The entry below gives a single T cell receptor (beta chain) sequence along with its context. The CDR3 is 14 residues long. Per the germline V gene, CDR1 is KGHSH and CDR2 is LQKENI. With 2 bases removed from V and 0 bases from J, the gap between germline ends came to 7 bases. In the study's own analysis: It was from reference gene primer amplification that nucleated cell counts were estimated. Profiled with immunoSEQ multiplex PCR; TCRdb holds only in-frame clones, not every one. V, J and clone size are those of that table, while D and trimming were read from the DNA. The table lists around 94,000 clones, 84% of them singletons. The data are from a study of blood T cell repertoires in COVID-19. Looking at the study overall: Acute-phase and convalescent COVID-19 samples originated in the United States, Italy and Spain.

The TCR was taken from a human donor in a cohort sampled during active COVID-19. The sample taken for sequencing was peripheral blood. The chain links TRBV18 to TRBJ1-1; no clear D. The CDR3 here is CASSPEVMNTEAFF. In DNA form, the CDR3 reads TGTGCCAGCTCACCAGAGGTCATGAACACTGAAGCTTTCTTT.